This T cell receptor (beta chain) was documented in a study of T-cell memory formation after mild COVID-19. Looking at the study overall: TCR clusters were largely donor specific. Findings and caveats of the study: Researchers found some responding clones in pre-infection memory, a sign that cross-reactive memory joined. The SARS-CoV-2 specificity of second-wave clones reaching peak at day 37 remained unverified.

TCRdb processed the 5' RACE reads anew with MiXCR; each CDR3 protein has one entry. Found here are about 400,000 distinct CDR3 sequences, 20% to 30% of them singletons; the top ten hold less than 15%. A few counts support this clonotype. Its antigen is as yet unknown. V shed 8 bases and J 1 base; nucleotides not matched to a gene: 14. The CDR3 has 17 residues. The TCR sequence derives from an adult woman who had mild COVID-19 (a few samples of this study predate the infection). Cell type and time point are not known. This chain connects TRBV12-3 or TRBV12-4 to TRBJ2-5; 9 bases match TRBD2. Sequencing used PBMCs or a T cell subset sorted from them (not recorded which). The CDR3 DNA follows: TGTGCCAGCGGCCCCCCCCAGCCGCGGGAGGGCCAAGAGACCCAGTACTTC. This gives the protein CASGPPQPREGQETQYF.